These 25 T cell receptor beta chains were all obtained from the same sample, sequenced in a study of tumor-infiltrating lymphocytes in primary liver carcinoma. Researchers generated TCR beta cDNA from roughly 500 ng of total RNA, relying on a constant-region primer. Modified slightly, ARM-PCR produced TCR beta libraries over three nested multiplex PCR rounds. Running 10 cycles apiece, the first two PCR rounds relied on TRBV1-TRBV30 forward primers together with a C-beta reverse primer. A single record per CDR3 protein comes from TCRdb applying MiXCR to the multiplex PCR reads. In the table there are approximately 300,000 distinct CDR3 sequences, 65% of which are singletons. Germline DNA was also extracted, and blood RNA derived from unsorted whole blood. Sequenced: peripheral blood. These receptors were obtained from a man aged 40-49 years with primary liver carcinoma and hepatitis B virus infection.

This clonotype was detected only a few times. The chain combines TRBV11-2 with TRBJ2-2; no firm D call. V shed 10 bases and J shed 5 bases, with 23 bases lying between them. The V gene's germline CDR1 is SGHAT and CDR2 FQNNGV. There are 16 residues in the CDR3. The CDR3 bases are TGTGCCAATAGCTTAGATTGGAGCGATACTACCGGGGAGCTGTTTTTT. Its translation is CANSLDWSDTTGELFF.

This clonotype was seen at least ten times. The V and J genes are TRBV29-1 and TRBJ2-2; TRBD2 matches at 7 bases. The junction had 8 bases not matched to a gene; V was cut back by 4 bases and J by 3 bases. This CDR3 contains 15 residues. Looked up from germline, CDR1 is SQVTM and CDR2 is ANQGSEA. For the CDR3, the DNA is TGCAGCGTTGTCACGGCGGGAGCGTACACCGGGGAGCTGTTTTTT. This encodes CSVVTAGAYTGELFF.

The chain combines TRBV13 with TRBJ2-3; 8 bases line up with TRBD2. Germline V gene lookup returns CDR1 PRHDT and CDR2 FYEKMQ (reference sequence). Trimming took 5 bases from V and 0 from J; bases not matched to a gene: 10. The CDR3 consists of 17 residues. The DNA of the CDR3 is TGTGCCAGCAGCCAGACGGCGGGAGGTACTAGCACAGATACGCAGTATTTT. Translated, it gives CASSQTAGGTSTDTQYF.

Concerning this clonotype: Possible read error: a much larger clone is one base away. The chain has TRBV6-2 or TRBV6-3 and TRBJ2-1, with 11 bases identical to TRBD2. Per the germline V gene, CDR1 is MNHEY and CDR2 is SVGEGT. This CDR3 region has 16 residues. The CDR3 nucleotides read TGTACCAGCAGCTCATTTAGCGGGAGGGAAGACAATGAGCAGTTCTTC. It codes for CTSSSFSGREDNEQFF.

Of note for this clonotype: One base away lies a much larger clone, so this may be a sequencing read error. The rearrangement joins TRBV4-2 to TRBJ1-1; D remains ambiguous. Trimming stripped 0 bases from V and 11 bases from J, with 13 bases between. Germline CDR1 is LGHNA and CDR2 is YNFKEQ. The CDR3 totals 13 residues. The CDR3 loop reads CASSQDGLGSAFF. CDR3 in DNA: TGTGCCAGCAGCCAAGATGGCTTGGGGTCGGCTTTCTTT.

This clonotype was seen a few times. Just one base apart from a much larger clone, this may be a read error. The chain has TRBV10-3 and TRBJ1-2; D perhaps matches TRBD1 (6 bases). In germline, CDR1 is ENHRY, CDR2 SYGVKD. This CDR3 comprises 14 residues. CDR3 in DNA: TGTGTCATCAGTGAGTCGTCAGGGGACTATGGCTACACCTTC. Translated: CVISESSGDYGYTF.

The table lists this clonotype with a count of one. This could be a read error, since a much larger clone is one nucleotide away. CDR3 residues: CASNLDGRQETQYF. The CDR3 nucleotides are TGTGCCAGCAACCTGGACGGCCGCCAAGAGACCCAGTACTTC. V gene TRBV6-2 or TRBV6-3 combines with J gene TRBJ2-5; D gene ambiguous. This CDR3 region has 14 residues. Germline V gene lookup returns CDR1 MNHEY and CDR2 SVGEGT. The V end lost 7 bases, the J end lost 1 base, and 13 bases lay between the germline ends.

About this clonotype itself: It is likely a read error, because the conserved phenylalanine at the end of the CDR3 is missing. This chain connects TRBV5-1 to TRBJ1-1, with D maybe TRBD1 (5 bases). This CDR3 contains 15 residues. Germline V gene data show CDR1 as SGHRS and CDR2 as YFSETQ. In DNA, the CDR3 is TGCGCCAGTAGCTTGGAAGTAGGGGAGAGGACTGAAGCTTTCTAT. Encoded protein: CASSLEVGERTEAFY.

V and J are TRBV6-1 and TRBJ2-1; 7 bases fit TRBD1. Germline CDR1 and CDR2: MNHNS and SASEGT. The V segment lost 7 bases and the J segment 9 bases; nucleotides outside the gene matches: 9. This CDR3 region has 13 residues. This CDR3 is CASIRAGGGEQFF. CDR3 DNA sequence: TGTGCCAGCATTAGGGCAGGGGGTGGTGAGCAGTTCTTC.

The chain employs TRBV30 and TRBJ2-1; D is ambiguous. The CDR3 runs 11 residues. V was pared by 2 bases and J by 8 bases, with 7 bases between. Germline V CDR1 and CDR2: GTSNPN, SVGIG (reference sequence). CDR3 nucleotide sequence: TGTGCCTGGAGTAAGACATATGAGCAGTTCTTC. Translated, it gives CAWSKTYEQFF.

This clonotype was seen a single time. One end of the junction does not line up with germline, which may come from a read error. The rearrangement uses TRBV6-5 and TRBJ2-6; possible D gene TRBD1, 6 bases. There are 17 residues in the CDR3. Germline V gene lookup returns CDR1 MNHEY and CDR2 SVGAGI. The CDR3 bases are TGTGCCAGCAGTTCCCGGGACATGGAACCCGGGGCCAACGACCTGACTTTC. Translated: CASSSRDMEPGANDLTF.

J is TRBJ2-7 and V is TRBV28; the match to TRBD1 covers 7 bases. The CDR3 has 13 amino acids. Germline V CDR1 and CDR2: MDHEN, SYDVKM. Trimming at V came to 7 bases and at J to 5 bases, leaving 8 bases not matched to a gene. The CDR3 DNA reads as TGTGCCAGCACCCTACAGGGGCCGCACGAGCAGTACTTC. Its translation is CASTLQGPHEQYF.

Notes on this clonotype: A junction end diverges from the germline sequence, so it may reflect a read error. The chain uses TRBV4-2 and TRBJ2-7; 10 bases match TRBD2. CDR3 length equals 17 residues. CDR1 and CDR2 (germline): LGHNA, YNFKEQ. This CDR3 reads CVSSQEWLAGEVYEQYF. CDR3 nucleotide sequence: TGTGTCAGCAGCCAAGAATGGCTAGCGGGAGAAGTTTACGAGCAGTACTTC.

Turning to this clonotype: A read error is possible here, since a much larger clone lies one base away. The rearrangement links TRBV12-3 or TRBV12-4 to TRBJ2-7, with TRBD2 matching over 10 bases. V dropped 3 bases and J dropped 7; count of bases not matched to a gene: 12. The CDR3 extends over 16 amino acids. The CDR3 DNA is TGTGCCAGCAGTTTTGTGGGGCTAGCGGGAGCAGGGGAGCAGTACTTC. It encodes CASSFVGLAGAGEQYF.

As concerns this clonotype: Given the absence of the conserved phenylalanine or tryptophan at the CDR3 end, a read error is likely. V usage is TRBV12-3 or TRBV12-4 and J usage is TRBJ1-1, with 8 bases matching TRBD1. V was clipped by 1 base and J by 11 bases; unmatched bases: 6. There are 13 residues in the CDR3. The CDR3 reads CASSLEDRGGAFI. The CDR3 bases are TGTGCCAGCAGTTTAGAAGACAGGGGAGGGGCTTTCATT.

This clonotype was detected ten times or more. The chain is built from TRBV29-1 and TRBJ2-2; TRBD1 matches 8 bases. The CDR3 length is 16 residues. Germline V gene data show CDR1 as SQVTM and CDR2 as ANQGSEA. J was trimmed by 0 bases and V by 5 bases; bases with no gene match: 8. CDR3 sequence (DNA): TGCAGCGTTCCGAGTCCAGGGGGCGCGAACACCGGGGAGCTGTTTTTT. Translating gives CSVPSPGGANTGELFF.

Concerning this clonotype: The conserved phenylalanine or tryptophan normally closing the CDR3 is absent here, so this likely arose from a read error. J is TRBJ2-1 and V is TRBV6-2 or TRBV6-3; TRBD2 matches 12 bases. The germline CDR1 and CDR2 sequences are MNHEY and SVGEGT. This CDR3 region has 14 residues. The junction had 3 bases not matched to a gene; V was cut back by 2 bases and J by 10 bases. CDR3 loop: CASSYRTSGEEQFS. The CDR3 DNA sequence: TGTGCCAGCAGTTACCGGACTAGCGGGGAGGAGCAGTTCTCA.

As to this clonotype: A much larger clone lies a single base off, so this may be a read error. The chain recombines TRBV10-3 with TRBJ2-7; 12 bases align to TRBD1. The trim removed 6 bases at V and 8 bases at J, leaving 8 bases unmatched. Germline V gene data show CDR1 as ENHRY and CDR2 as SYGVKD. This CDR3 contains 14 residues. For the CDR3, the DNA is TGTGCCATCAGACCCCCCGGGACAGGGGGCAAGCAGTACTTC. Encoded protein: CAIRPPGTGGKQYF.

This clonotype has at least ten counts. The chain has TRBV4-2 and TRBJ2-7; maybe TRBD1 (6 bases). V lost 0 bases and J lost 0, with 12 bases in between. Looked up from germline, CDR1 is LGHNA and CDR2 is YNFKEQ. The CDR3 is 16 residues long. The CDR3 spells CASSQETGHPSYEQYF. CDR3 nucleotide sequence: TGTGCCAGCAGCCAAGAAACGGGACACCCCTCCTACGAGCAGTACTTC.

A remark on this clonotype: The missing conserved phenylalanine or tryptophan at the end of this CDR3 makes a read error likely. No DNA is shown, since the ends of the CDR3 on it are uncertain; the CDR3 is the one TCRdb lists. This chain joins TRBV11-2 and TRBJ2-3; the table names TRBD1, a call not compared with the DNA. The CDR3 totals 14 residues, both ends included. Germline assignment: CDR1 SGHAT and CDR2 FQNNGV. CDR3 sequence: CASSPLGRADTQYS.

The genes are TRBV6-2 or TRBV6-3 and TRBJ2-5; D is unresolved. Trimming pared 0 bases from V and 7 bases from J, leaving 24 bases between. Germline CDR1 MNHEY, CDR2 SVGEGT. The CDR3 spans 18 residues. CDR3 in DNA: TGTGCCAGCAGTTACTCGATTCTACGCGGCCGGAAGAAGGGGACCCAGTACTTC. This sequence encodes CASSYSILRGRKKGTQYF.

The rearrangement uses TRBV6-2 or TRBV6-3 and TRBJ2-5; D is undetermined. CDR1 is MNHEY, CDR2 SVGEGT, per germline. The V and J ends lost 0 bases and 5 bases respectively, with 13 bases between them. This CDR3 region has 15 residues. The CDR3 region is CASSYSSQFSETQYF. For the CDR3, the DNA is TGTGCCAGCAGTTACTCGAGTCAGTTTTCGGAGACCCAGTACTTC.

This clonotype has more than one count but fewer than ten. The chain is built from TRBV10-3 and TRBJ1-1; the match to TRBD1 covers 8 bases. Germline trimming cut 4 bases from V and 4 bases from J; bases unmatched to any gene: 5. CDR1 and CDR2 from the germline V gene are ENHRY and SYGVKD. The CDR3 runs 14 residues. This chain's CDR3 is CAISAGGSGTEAFF. CDR3 bases: TGTGCCATCAGTGCAGGGGGCTCGGGCACTGAAGCTTTCTTT.

On this clonotype: This clone may be a read error of a much larger clone one base away. This chain uses TRBV6-5 with TRBJ1-5, with TRBD1 matching over 7 bases. CDR1 is MNHEY and CDR2 is SVGAGI in the germline V gene. The CDR3 has 15 amino acids. V was pared by 5 bases and J by 11 bases, with 15 bases of the junction left unmatched. CDR3 sequence: CASSQLTGLNEAQHF. CDR3 sequence (DNA): TGTGCCAGCAGTCAACTGACAGGGCTAAACGAGGCCCAGCATTTT.

The chain recombines TRBV5-4 with TRBJ2-1; 8 bases agree with TRBD2. The germline V gene has CDR1 SGHNT and CDR2 YYREEE (reference sequence). The V and J ends lost 4 bases and 4 bases, in that order; junction bases with no gene match: 10. The CDR3 runs 16 residues. CDR3 nucleotides: TGTGCCAGCAGCGGGGAGGTTGGCGGGAGGTACAATGAGCAGTTCTTC. Its translation is CASSGEVGGRYNEQFF.